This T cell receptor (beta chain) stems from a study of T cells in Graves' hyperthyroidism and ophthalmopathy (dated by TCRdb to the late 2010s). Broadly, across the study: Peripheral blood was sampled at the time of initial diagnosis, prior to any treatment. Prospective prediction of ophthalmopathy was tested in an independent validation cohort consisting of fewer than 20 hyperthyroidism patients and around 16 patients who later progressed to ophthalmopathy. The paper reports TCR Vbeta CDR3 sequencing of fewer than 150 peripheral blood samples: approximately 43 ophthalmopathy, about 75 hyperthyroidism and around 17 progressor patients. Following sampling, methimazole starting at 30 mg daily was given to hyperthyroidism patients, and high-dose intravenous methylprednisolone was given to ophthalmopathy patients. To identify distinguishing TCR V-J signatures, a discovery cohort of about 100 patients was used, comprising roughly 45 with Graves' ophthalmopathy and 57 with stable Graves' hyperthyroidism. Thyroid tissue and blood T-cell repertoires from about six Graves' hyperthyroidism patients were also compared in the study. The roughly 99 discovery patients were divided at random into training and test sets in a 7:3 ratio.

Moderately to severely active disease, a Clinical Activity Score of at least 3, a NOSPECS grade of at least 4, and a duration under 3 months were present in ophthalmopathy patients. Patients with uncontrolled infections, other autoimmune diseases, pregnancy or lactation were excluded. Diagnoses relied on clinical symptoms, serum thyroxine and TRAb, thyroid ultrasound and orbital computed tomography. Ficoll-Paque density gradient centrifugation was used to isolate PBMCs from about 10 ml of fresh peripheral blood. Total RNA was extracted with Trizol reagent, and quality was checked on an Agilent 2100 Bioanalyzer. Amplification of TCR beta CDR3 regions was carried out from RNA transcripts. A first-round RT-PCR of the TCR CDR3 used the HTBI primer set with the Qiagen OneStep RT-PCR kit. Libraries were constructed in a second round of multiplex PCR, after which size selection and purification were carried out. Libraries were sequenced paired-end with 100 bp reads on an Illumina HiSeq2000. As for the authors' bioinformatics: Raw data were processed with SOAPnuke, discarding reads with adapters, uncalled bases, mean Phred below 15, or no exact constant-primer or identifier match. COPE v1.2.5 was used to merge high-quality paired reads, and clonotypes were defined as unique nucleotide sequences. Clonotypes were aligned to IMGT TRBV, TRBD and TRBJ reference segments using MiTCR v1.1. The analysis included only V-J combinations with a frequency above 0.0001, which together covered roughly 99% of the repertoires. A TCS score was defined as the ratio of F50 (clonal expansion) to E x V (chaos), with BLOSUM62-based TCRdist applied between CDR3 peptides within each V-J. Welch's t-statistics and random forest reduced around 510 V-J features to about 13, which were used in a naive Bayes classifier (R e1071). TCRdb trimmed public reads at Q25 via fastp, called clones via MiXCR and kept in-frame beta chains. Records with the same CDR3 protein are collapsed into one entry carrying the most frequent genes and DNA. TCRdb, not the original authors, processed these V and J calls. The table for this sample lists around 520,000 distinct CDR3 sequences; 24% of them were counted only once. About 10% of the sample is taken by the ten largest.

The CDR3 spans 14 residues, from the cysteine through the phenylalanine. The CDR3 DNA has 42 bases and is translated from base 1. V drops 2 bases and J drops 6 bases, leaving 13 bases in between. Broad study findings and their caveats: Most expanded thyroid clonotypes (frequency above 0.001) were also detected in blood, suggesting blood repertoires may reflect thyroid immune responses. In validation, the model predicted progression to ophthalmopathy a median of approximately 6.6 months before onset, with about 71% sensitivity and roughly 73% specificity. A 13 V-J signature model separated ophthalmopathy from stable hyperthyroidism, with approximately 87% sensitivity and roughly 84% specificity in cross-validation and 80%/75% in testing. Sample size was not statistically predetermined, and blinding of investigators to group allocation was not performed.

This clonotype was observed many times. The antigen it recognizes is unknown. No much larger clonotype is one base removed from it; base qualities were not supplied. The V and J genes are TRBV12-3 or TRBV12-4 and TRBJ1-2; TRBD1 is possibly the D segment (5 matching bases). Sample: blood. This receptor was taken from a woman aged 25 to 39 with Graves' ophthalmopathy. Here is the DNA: TGTGCCAGCAGTTTATGGGAGGGGAACCATGGCTACACCTTC. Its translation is CASSLWEGNHGYTF.